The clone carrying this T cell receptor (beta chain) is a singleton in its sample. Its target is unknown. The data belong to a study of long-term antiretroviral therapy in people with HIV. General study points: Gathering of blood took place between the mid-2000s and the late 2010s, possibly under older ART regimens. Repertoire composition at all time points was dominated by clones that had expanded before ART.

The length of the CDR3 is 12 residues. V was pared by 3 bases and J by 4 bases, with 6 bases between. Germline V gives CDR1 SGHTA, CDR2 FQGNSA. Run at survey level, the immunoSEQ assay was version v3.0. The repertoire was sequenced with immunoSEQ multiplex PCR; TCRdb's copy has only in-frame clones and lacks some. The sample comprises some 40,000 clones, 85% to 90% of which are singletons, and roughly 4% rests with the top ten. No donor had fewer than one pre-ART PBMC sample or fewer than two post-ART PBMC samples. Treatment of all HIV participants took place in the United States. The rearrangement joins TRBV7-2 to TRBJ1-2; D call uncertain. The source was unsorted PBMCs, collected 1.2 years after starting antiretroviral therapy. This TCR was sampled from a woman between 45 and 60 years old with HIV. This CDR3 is CASSFLRYGYTF. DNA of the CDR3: TGTGCCAGCAGCTTCCTCCGCTATGGCTACACCTTC.